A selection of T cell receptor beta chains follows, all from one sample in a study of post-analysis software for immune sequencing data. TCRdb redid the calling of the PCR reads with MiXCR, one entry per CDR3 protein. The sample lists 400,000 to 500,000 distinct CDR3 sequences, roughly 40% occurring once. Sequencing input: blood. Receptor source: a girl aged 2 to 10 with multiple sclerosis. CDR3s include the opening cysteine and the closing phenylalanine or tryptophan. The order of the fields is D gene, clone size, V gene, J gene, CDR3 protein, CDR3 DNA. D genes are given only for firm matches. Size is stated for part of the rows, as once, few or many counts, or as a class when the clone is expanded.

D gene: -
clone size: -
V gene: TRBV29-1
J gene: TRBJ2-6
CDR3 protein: CSVEIGSLSGANVLTF
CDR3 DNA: TGCAGCGTTGAAATAGGCAGCCTCTCTGGGGCCAACGTCCTGACTTTC

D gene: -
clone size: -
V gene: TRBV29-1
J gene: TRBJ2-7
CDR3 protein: CSVAKRLRVDEQYF
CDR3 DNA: TGCAGCGTTGCTAAGCGGTTGAGAGTCGACGAGCAGTACTTC

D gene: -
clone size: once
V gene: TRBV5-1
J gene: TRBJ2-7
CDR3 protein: CASSLAGPGTSYEQYF
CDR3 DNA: TGCGCCAGCAGCTTGGCGGGGCCTGGGACCTCCTACGAGCAGTACTTC

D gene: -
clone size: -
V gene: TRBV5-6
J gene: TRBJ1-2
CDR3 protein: CASSSGVGERSGYTF
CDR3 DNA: TGTGCCAGCAGCTCAGGTGTCGGAGAACGATCTGGCTACACCTTC

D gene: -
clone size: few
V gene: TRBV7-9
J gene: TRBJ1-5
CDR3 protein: CASQPEDFNQPQHF
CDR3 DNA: TGTGCCAGCCAACCCGAGGACTTTAATCAGCCCCAGCATTTT

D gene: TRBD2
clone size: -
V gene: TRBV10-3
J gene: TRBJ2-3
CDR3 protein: CAIRGGLAGDTQYF
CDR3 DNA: TGTGCCATCAGGGGAGGTTTAGCGGGAGATACGCAGTATTTT

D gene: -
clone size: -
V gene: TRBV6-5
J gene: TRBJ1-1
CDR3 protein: CASSFQTARETEAFF
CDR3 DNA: TGTGCCAGCAGTTTCCAGACAGCCCGAGAAACTGAAGCTTTCTTT

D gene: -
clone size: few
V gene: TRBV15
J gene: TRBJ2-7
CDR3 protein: CATSREGGASYEQYF
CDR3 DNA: TGTGCCACCAGCAGAGAAGGAGGGGCATCTTACGAGCAGTACTTC

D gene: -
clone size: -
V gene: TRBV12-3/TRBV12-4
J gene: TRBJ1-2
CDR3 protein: CASSSRPANYGYTF
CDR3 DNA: TGTGCCAGCAGTTCACGGCCCGCTAACTATGGCTACACCTTC

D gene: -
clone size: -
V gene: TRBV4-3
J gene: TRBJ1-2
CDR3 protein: CASSQVRAGSRGARGYTF
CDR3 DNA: TGCGCCAGCAGCCAAGTCAGGGCAGGGAGTAGAGGAGCGAGGGGCTACACCTTC

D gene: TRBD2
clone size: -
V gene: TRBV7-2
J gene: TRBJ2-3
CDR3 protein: CASSSLPTGLAGRADTQYF
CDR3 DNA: TGTGCCAGCAGCTCCCTCCCTACCGGACTAGCGGGACGGGCAGATACGCAGTATTTT

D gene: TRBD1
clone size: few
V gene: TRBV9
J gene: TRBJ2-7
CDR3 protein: CASSVGTGTYEQYF
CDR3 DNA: TGTGCCAGCAGCGTAGGGACAGGTACCTACGAGCAGTACTTC

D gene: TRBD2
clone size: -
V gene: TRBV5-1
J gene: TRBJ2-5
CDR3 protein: CASSFGGTSGPKQETQYF
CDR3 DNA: TGCGCCAGCAGCTTTGGCGGGACTAGCGGCCCAAAGCAAGAGACCCAGTACTTC

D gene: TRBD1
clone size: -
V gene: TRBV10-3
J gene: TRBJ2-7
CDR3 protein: CAIEGTGGLEQYF
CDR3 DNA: TGTGCCATCGAAGGGACAGGGGGCCTCGAGCAGTACTTC

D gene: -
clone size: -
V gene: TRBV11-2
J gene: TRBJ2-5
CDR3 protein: CASSLVPQGWETQYF
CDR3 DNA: TGTGCCAGCAGCTTAGTGCCCCAGGGGTGGGAGACCCAGTACTTC

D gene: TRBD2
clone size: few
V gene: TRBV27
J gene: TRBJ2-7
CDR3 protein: CASSWGGLEFGEQYF
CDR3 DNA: TGTGCCAGCAGTTGGGGGGGACTAGAGTTCGGCGAGCAGTACTTC

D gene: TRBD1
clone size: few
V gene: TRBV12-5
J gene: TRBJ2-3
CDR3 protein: CASDPGQGWDTQYF
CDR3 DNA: TGTGCTAGTGATCCGGGACAGGGTTGGGATACGCAGTATTTT